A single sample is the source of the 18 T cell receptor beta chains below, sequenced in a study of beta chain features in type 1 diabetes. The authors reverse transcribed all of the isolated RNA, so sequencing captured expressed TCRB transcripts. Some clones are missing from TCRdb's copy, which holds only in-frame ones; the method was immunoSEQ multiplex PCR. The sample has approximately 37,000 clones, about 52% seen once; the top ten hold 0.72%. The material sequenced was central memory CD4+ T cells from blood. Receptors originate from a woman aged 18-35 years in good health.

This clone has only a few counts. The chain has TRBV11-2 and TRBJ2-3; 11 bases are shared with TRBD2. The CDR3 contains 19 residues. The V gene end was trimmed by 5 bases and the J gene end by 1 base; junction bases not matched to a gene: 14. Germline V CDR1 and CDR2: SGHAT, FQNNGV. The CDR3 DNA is TGTGCCAGCAGCCATAGCGGGGGGGCCTTCTCCCGGGGCACAGATACGCAGTATTTT. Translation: CASSHSGGAFSRGTDTQYF.

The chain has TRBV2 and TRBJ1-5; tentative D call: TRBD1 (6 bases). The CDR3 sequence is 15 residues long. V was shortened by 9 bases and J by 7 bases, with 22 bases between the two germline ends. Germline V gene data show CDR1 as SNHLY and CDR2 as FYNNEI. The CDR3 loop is CASTRGKSSGQPQHF. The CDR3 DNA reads TGTGCCAGTACGAGGGGGAAATCCTCGGGACAGCCCCAGCATTTT.

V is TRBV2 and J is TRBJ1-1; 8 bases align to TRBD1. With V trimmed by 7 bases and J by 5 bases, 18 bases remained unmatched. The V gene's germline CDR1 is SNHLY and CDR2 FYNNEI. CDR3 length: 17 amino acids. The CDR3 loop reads CASNGFTGGVKGTEAFF. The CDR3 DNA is TGTGCCAGCAATGGATTCACAGGGGGAGTCAAGGGTACTGAAGCTTTCTTT.

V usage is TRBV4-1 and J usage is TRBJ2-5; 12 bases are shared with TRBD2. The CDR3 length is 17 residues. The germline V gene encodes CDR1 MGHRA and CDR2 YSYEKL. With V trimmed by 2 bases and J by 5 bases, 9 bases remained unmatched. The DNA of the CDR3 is TGCGCCAGCAGCCAACTAGCGGGGGGGCGTCTTGGGGAGACCCAGTACTTC. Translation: CASSQLAGGRLGETQYF.

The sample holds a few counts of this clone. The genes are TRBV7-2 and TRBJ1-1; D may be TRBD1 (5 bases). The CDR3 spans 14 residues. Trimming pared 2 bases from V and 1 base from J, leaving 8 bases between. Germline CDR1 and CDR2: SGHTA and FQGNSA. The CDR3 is CASSLSGGNTEAFF. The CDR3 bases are TGTGCCAGCAGCTTATCCGGGGGGAACACTGAAGCTTTCTTT.

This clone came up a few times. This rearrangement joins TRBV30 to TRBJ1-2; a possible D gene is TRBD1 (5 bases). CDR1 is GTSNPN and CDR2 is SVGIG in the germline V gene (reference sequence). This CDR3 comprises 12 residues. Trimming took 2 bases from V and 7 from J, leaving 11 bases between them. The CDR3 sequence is CAWSQGLGGYTF. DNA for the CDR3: TGTGCCTGGAGTCAGGGCCTCGGTGGCTACACCTTC.

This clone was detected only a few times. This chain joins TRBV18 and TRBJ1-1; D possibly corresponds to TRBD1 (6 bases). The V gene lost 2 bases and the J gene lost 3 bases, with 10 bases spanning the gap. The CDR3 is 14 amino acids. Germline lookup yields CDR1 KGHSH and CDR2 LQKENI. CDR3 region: CASSPGGADTEAFF. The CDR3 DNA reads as TGTGCCAGCTCACCAGGGGGGGCGGACACTGAAGCTTTCTTT. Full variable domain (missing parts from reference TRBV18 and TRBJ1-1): NAGVMQNPRHLVRRRGQEARLRCSPMKGHSHVYWYRQLPEEGLKFMVYLQKENIIDESGMPKERFSAEFPKEGPSILRIQQVVRGDSAAYFCASSPGGADTEAFFGQGTRLTVV.

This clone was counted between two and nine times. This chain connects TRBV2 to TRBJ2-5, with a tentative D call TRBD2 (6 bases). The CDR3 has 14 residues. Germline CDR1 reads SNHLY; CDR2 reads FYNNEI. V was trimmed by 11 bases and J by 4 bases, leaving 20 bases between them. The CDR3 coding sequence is TGTGCCGGGGCTCCACGGCGGGGACGAGAGACCCAGTACTTC. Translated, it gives CAGAPRRGRETQYF.

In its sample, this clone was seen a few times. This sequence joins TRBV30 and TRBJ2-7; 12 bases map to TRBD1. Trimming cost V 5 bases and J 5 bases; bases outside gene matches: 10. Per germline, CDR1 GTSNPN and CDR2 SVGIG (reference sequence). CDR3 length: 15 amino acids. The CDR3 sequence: CAWARLGQGAHEQYF. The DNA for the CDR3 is TGTGCCTGGGCAAGATTGGGACAGGGGGCCCACGAGCAGTACTTC.

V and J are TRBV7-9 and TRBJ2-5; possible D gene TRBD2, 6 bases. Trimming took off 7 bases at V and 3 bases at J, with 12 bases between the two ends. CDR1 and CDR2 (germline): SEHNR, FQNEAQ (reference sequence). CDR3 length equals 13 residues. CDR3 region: CASTLGGKETQYF. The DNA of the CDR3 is TGTGCCAGCACCCTTGGCGGGAAAGAGACCCAGTACTTC.

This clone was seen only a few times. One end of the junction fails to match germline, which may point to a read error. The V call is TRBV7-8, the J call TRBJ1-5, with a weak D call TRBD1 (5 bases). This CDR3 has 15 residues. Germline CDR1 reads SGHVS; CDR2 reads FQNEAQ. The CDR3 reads CASSPGGVLDQAQHF. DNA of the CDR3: TGTGCCAGCAGCCCGGGGGGGGTATTGGATCAGGCCCAGCATTTT.

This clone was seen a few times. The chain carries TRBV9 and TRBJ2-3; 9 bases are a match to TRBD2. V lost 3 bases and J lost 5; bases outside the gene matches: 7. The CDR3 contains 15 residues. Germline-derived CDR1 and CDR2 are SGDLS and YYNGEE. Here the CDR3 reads CASSASSGVRDTQYF. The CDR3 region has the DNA TGTGCCAGCAGCGCCTCTAGCGGGGTAAGAGATACGCAGTATTTT.

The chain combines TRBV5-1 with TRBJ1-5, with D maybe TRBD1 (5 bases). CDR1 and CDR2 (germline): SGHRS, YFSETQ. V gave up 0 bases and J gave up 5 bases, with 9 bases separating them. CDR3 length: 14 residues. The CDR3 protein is CASSLAGGDQPQHF. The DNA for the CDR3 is TGCGCCAGCAGCTTGGCGGGAGGGGATCAGCCCCAGCATTTT. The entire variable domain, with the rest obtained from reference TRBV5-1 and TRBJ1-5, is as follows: KAGVTQTPRYLIKTRGQQVTLSCSPISGHRSVSWYQQTPGQGLQFLFEYFSETQRNKGNFPGRFSGRQFSNSRSEMNVSTLELGDSALYLCASSLAGGDQPQHFGDGTRLSIL.

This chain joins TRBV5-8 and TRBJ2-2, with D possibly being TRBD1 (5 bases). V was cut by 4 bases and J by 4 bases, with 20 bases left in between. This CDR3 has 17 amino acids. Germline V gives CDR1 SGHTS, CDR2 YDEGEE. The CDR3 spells CASSRPRQGVITGELFF. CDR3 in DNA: TGTGCCAGCAGCCGACCCCGGCAGGGTGTGATCACCGGGGAGCTGTTTTTT. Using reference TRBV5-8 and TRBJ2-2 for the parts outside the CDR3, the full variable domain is EAGVTQSPTHLIKTRGQQATLRCSPISGHTSVYWYQQALGLGLQFLLWYDEGEERNRGNFPPRFSGRQFPNYSSELNVNALELEDSALYLCASSRPRQGVITGELFFGEGSRLTVL.

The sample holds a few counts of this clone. Here the CDR3 DNA reads TGCGCCAGCAGCTTGGACAGGGCGGATTCACCCCTCCACTTT. It codes for CASSLDRADSPLHF. The chain combines TRBV5-1 with TRBJ1-6; D is possibly TRBD1 (6 bases). The length of the CDR3 is 14 residues. The V and J ends lost 0 bases and 8 bases respectively, with 9 bases between them. The V gene's germline CDR1 is SGHRS and CDR2 YFSETQ.

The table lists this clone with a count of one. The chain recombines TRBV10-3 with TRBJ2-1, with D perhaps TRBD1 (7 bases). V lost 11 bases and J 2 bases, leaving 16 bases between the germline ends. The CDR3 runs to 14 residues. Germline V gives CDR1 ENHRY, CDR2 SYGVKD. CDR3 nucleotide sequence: TGTGCCGGCAGCAGGGGGGTTCCCTACAATGAGCAGTTCTTC. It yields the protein CAGSRGVPYNEQFF.

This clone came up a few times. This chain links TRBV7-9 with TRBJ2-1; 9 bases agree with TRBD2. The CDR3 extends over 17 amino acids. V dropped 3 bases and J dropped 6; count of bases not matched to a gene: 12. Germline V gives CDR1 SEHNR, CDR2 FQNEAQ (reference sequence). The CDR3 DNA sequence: TGTGCCAGCAGCTTCCGAACGGGACTAGCTAAAGGCAATGAGCAGTTCTTC. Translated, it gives CASSFRTGLAKGNEQFF.

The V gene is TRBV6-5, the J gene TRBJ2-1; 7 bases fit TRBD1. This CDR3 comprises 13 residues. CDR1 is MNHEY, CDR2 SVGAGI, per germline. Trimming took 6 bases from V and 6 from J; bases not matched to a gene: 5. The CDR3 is CASSLGQPNEQFF. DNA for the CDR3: TGTGCCAGCAGCCTGGGACAGCCCAATGAGCAGTTCTTC.